Reported below is one T cell receptor beta chain. Its antigen is currently not known. Base quality data are lacking; no much larger clone is found one base away. The data were obtained in a study of cytomegalovirus exposure and HLA in healthy donors (dated by TCRdb to 2015 to 2018). Describing the broader study: An earlier analysis of some 550 of the donors reported 250 to 350 Gb of sequence data and 120 million or so unique TCR beta sequences from some 180 million T cells. An early release that covered about 640 HLA-typed donors contained about 300 gigabases of sequencing data and 75 million to 100 million unique TCR sequences. Of the approximately 400 genotyped donors, over 80% were placed in the genetic ancestry cluster associated with self-reported Caucasian donors. The study was designed to test whether signatures of past pathogen exposure could be identified by cataloging public T cell receptors. The study used immunosequencing to profile the T cell repertoires of more than 650 subjects and linked those repertoires to cytomegalovirus serostatus. Besides the first cohort of 666 subjects, a separate validation cohort made up of 95 to 150 different subjects was used. High-throughput TCR immunosequencing, statistical association of individual TCRs with disease status, and machine learning were combined to predict cytomegalovirus infection status. In a later analysis, previously published TCR beta repertoires from fewer than 750 donors were re-analyzed and high-resolution HLA genotyping was added so that TCR occurrence patterns could be studied. Rather than using new phenotypic data, the later analysis identified candidate immune exposures from TCR beta sequences and from how often those sequences occurred across donors. In an earlier analysis of about 590 of the donors, high-throughput TCR beta sequencing was used to judge whether each TCR beta V gene segment behaved as functional or pseudogenic. Donor age, sex, ethnicity and CMV serostatus were compiled together with the repertoire data. A later genetic analysis used genome-wide SNP genotypes for 398 of the 666 donors, treating that subset as a discovery cohort. Every repertoire in the discovery cohort had been generated on one and the same sequencing platform. Class I and class II HLA loci were covered by the typing at four-digit resolution. Typing coverage varied by locus: roughly 620-640 donors for A, B, C, DRB1 and DQB1; around 560 for DQA1; around 610 for DPA1; approximately 450 for DPB1. Because of strong linkage in the cohort, roughly 5 DR-DQ haplotypes were treated as single units for association and clustering. Across some 400 genotyped donors of the cohort, an average of approximately 200,000 unique TCR beta nucleotide sequences per donor were sequenced, and roughly a sixth of those sequences were non-productive. What the authors observed across the whole study: A further reported finding was that TCR beta sequences accurately predicted the HLA-A and HLA-B alleles for most subjects in the first cohort. A cluster of highly shared sequence variants was judged likely to represent a technical artifact of the sequencing pipeline. In vitro tests confirmed that three of the cytomegalovirus-associated TCR beta chains recognize cytomegalovirus antigens. Specific HLA alleles were associated with 16,951 TCR beta sequences at a false discovery rate of 0.05 in a later analysis. The authors suggested that the approach could potentially be extended to other disease states and immunological phenotypes. Because HLA typing was missing for some donors at each locus, association tests included only the typed subset. While some public TCRs were present in many individuals, most TCR sequences turned up only very rarely across donors. The presence/absence analyses assumed that sequencing depth was roughly uniform across donors, and that assumption may not be true. A later analysis reported that several top co-occurrence clusters appeared linked to parvovirus B19, influenza, CMV and Epstein-Barr virus. Linkage disequilibrium might explain the correlated functional status among segregating V segments, but an unknown experimental factor could not be ruled out. The 87-base-pair reads could not distinguish some IMGT-functional V segments, including TRBV6-2 and TRBV6-3, so those segments were excluded. In the study, 150 to 200 TCR beta chains were listed as associated with cytomegalovirus. In a later analysis, most CMV-associated TCR beta chains were found to appear HLA-restricted, with HLA associations seemingly driven largely by CMV exposure. The only immune exposure information available for the cohort was CMV serostatus. An earlier analysis of around 600 of the donors showed that most TCR beta V segments appeared in productive rearrangements either about 87% or about 30% of the time, which broadly matched IMGT annotations. This cohort had only TCR beta chains sequenced, and the lack of alpha or paired-chain data limited which features could be detected. In a later analysis, HLA-associated TCR beta chains showed more clonal expansion and lower generation probabilities than non-associated chains that were equally common. A later genetic analysis reported fewer N-insertions in productive TCRs among donors in an Asian-associated ancestry cluster than the roughly 620-donor mean. In both the original and validation cohorts, the classifier was reported to diagnose cytomegalovirus status with high specificity and sensitivity. In a later analysis, TCR association rates were found to vary across HLA loci, with the most associated TCRs seen for DRB1 alleles and the fewest for HLA-C alleles. V-gene and J-gene trimming of TCR beta chains was associated with a missense DCLRE1C variant in a later genetic analysis, and the association was replicated in an independent cohort. Assigning TCR associations to individual alleles was difficult when HLA alleles, especially DR and DQ, strongly co-occurred. The earlier analysis of around 600 of the donors excluded some 16 rarely observed V segments, including chromosome 9 orphons, because counts were too low.

V and J are truncated by 8 bases and 2 bases respectively, leaving an intervening sequence of 14 bases. The cysteine opens and the phenylalanine closes a CDR3 of 14 amino acids. Kept here is only the CDR3 DNA, which spans 42 bases and is read in frame from base 1. According to the germline V gene, CDR1 reads ENHRY and CDR2 reads SYGVKD. The cohort comprised around 700 healthy bone marrow donors. At the time of sampling, all cohort members were nominally healthy, though unrecorded immune exposures were likely present. The donor tested CMV seronegative, placing the donor among the 350 to 400 seronegative members of the cohort. Every donor gave a peripheral blood sample, and the peripheral blood mononuclear cells from that sample were used for TCR beta sequencing. The Qiagen DNeasy Blood Extraction Kit was used to extract genomic DNA from the blood cell samples. Library preparation was by the immunoSEQ multiplex PCR assay. For the multiplex PCR, a mixture combining 60 forward primers for TCR Vbeta segments and 13 reverse primers for TCR Jbeta segments was used. Amplification of the CDR3 region of rearranged TCR beta genes was performed with a multiplex PCR assay on genomic DNA. The Illumina HiSeq System was used to sequence the amplified TCR beta libraries as 87-base-pair reads. In the authors' own workflow: A later analysis tallied roughly 78 million unique TCR beta chains across the 700 or so repertoires, and some 12 million of those chains were shared by two or more donors. Raw reads were error-corrected and collapsed into unique sequences with a nearest-neighbor algorithm that merged closely related sequences to remove PCR and sequencing errors. Alignment of CDR3 sequences to IMGT reference sequences was used to assign V, D and J gene segments. For a sequence to be retained, a match of at least six nucleotides was required to both a V gene segment and a J gene segment. A rearrangement was called productive if the CDR3 had no stop codons and remained in frame with V and J, and every other rearrangement was called non-productive. Following IMGT convention, CDR3 was defined as the stretch from the second conserved V-encoded cysteine up to the conserved J-encoded phenylalanine. The earlier analysis of about 610 of the donors excluded any sequence lacking an unambiguous match to a single V gene segment. In an earlier analysis of about 590 of the donors, a V segment was called functional when productive rearrangements were above 56.7%, and segregating when the standard deviation between donors exceeded 5%. A statistical classification framework was built to diagnose cytomegalovirus status from the catalog of TCR beta chain sequences. V and J gene assignment, in a later analysis, came from comparing TCR nucleotide sequences with IMGT/GENE-DB human TR gene sequences. The TCRdist pipeline was used in a later analysis to assign CDR3 sequences and most-parsimonious VDJ recombination scenarios. In a later analysis, every TCR beta chain was defined by the combination of its CDR3 amino acid sequence and its V-gene family, and reads without a unique V-gene family were dropped. A later analysis removed 550 to 650 highly shared, low-generation-probability nucleotide sequences to deal with suspected cross-contamination and a sequencing artifact. For each public chain, a later analysis derived a clonal expansion index from normalized ranks of inferred template counts within each repertoire. In a later analysis, generation probabilities were computed using a VDJ recombination model fitted to out-of-frame rearrangements, and the results were checked against IGoR. A later analysis scored TCR-TCR, TCR-HLA and TCR-CMV co-occurrence with hypergeometric tests, applying a repertoire-size bias correction to TCR pairs. A later analysis estimated false discovery rates by permuting HLA or CMV assignments 20 times. A later analysis grouped co-occurring TCRs with DBSCAN, adding TCRdist sequence similarity when clustering within HLA-allele-positive subsets. Repertoires with fewer than 30,000 or more than 120,000 public chains were left out of co-occurrence clustering, as were about five repertoires with anomalous nucleotide sharing. What TCRdb holds here is the immuneACCESS table cut down to in-frame rearrangements. Part of the clones is not present; checked against another copy, under half of the missing clones reflect an unresolved V gene, and the others are unexplained. That table is the source of V, J and clone size, and D and trimming were worked out from the DNA. For this sample the table gives 150,000 to 200,000 clones, of which more than 60% were detected only once. Around 3.2% of the sample rests with the top ten.

The sequenced sample was PBMCs. This clonotype originated in a female donor in good health and CMV-seronegative. The chain is made from TRBV10-3 and TRBJ2-3; tentative D gene TRBD2, with 5 bases matching. DNA sequence: TGTGCCATCGCCGGGGAGAAATTCACAGATACGCAGTATTTT. Its coded protein is CAIAGEKFTDTQYF.